This T cell receptor (beta chain) was profiled in a study of long-term antiretroviral therapy in people with HIV. Study-level points and caveats: Relative to transplant donor controls, diversity remained lower despite increasing after ART. Relative to control repertoires, HIV repertoires exhibited narrower CDR3 length ranges.

J gave up 1 base and V 5 bases, and 4 bases lay outside the gene matches. Germline CDR1 is ENHRY and CDR2 is SYGVKD. CDR3 length: 15 amino acids. Researchers report immunoSEQ v3.0 was run at survey level. Clones were sequenced by immunoSEQ multiplex PCR, and TCRdb holds only the in-frame ones, with some missing. The sample lists 30,000 to 40,000 clones, roughly 85% seen once, with roughly 13% in the top ten. Inclusion required at least two post-ART and at least one pre-ART PBMC samples. Each sample contained roughly 0.95-11 million cryopreserved PBMC, thawed before DNA extraction. Regarding this clone: Its antigen is as yet unknown.

The chain recombines TRBV10-3 with TRBJ2-2, with TRBD2 matching over 7 bases. This clonotype originated in a man aged 18 to 35 with HIV. Sample: unsorted PBMCs, taken 1.1 years after starting antiretroviral therapy. The CDR3 coding sequence is TGTGCCATCAGTCTAGCGGAACAGAACACCGGGGAGCTGTTTTTT. Translation gives CAISLAEQNTGELFF.